A selection of T cell receptor beta chains follows, all from one sample in a study of blood T cell repertoires in COVID-19. Here immunoSEQ multiplex PCR was the method, and the copy in TCRdb shows in-frame clones only, minus some. The sample holds 90,000 to 100,000 clones, roughly 80% seen once. Sequencing was done on a sample of peripheral blood. These TCRs come from an elderly woman with acute or convalescent COVID-19. CDR3s include the opening cysteine and the closing phenylalanine or tryptophan. Each record gives: clone size, V gene, J gene, D gene, CDR3 protein, CDR3 DNA. D genes are given only for firm matches. Size is omitted from some rows. Given values are once, few, many or a class for expanded clones.

.	TRBV9	TRBJ1-2	.	CASSVDLQGSLRYGYTF	TGTGCCAGCAGCGTAGACCTTCAGGGATCCCTCCGCTATGGCTACACCTTC
.	TRBV19	TRBJ1-1	.	CASIGPTGSTEAFF	TGTGCCAGTATAGGGCCCACAGGGTCTACTGAAGCTTTCTTT
.	TRBV19	TRBJ1-5	TRBD1	CASSRTGGQNQPQHF	TGTGCCAGTAGCCGAACAGGGGGACAGAATCAGCCCCAGCATTTT
few	TRBV15	TRBJ1-2	.	CATSRDRSGYTF	TGTGCCACCAGCAGAGACCGGAGTGGCTACACCTTC
.	TRBV9	TRBJ1-3	TRBD1	CASSVEGALGNTIYF	TGTGCCAGCAGCGTAGAGGGGGCGCTGGGAAACACCATATATTTT
.	TRBV4-1	TRBJ1-2	TRBD1	CASRLVGASLNHRTGANYGYTF	TGCGCCAGCAGACTAGTGGGGGCATCCCTCAACCACCGGACAGGGGCTAACTATGGCTACACCTTC
.	TRBV5-4	TRBJ1-4	.	CASSLKASGRTNEKLFF	TGTGCCAGCAGCTTGAAGGCTTCAGGGCGCACTAATGAAAAACTGTTTTTT
.	TRBV7-9	TRBJ1-4	TRBD1	CASSGRTGAPSNEKLFF	TGTGCCAGCAGCGGAAGGACAGGGGCCCCCTCTAATGAAAAACTGTTTTTT
.	TRBV6-2/TRBV6-3	TRBJ2-2	.	CASSYSETNTGELFF	TGTGCCAGCAGTTACTCGGAGACGAACACCGGGGAGCTGTTTTTT
.	TRBV7-2	TRBJ1-5	.	CASSRPGQPQHF	TGTGCCAGCAGCCGCCCGGGACAGCCCCAGCATTTT
.	TRBV27	TRBJ2-7	.	CASSYGTRHYEQYF	TGTGCCAGCAGTTATGGGACTCGTCACTACGAGCAGTACTTC
.	TRBV27	TRBJ2-4	TRBD2	CASSLLSGGTLAKNIQYF	TGTGCCAGCAGTTTACTCAGCGGGGGGACCCTAGCCAAAAACATTCAGTACTTC
.	TRBV2	TRBJ2-2	TRBD2	CASSGTRGSGELFF	TGTGCCAGCAGCGGGACTAGGGGTTCCGGGGAGCTGTTTTTT
.	TRBV19	TRBJ2-7	TRBD2	CASKRSGGANEQYF	TGTGCCTCTAAGCGCAGCGGGGGGGCCAACGAGCAGTACTTC
.	TRBV18	TRBJ2-1	TRBD2	CASSPPSGGVANEQFF	TGTGCCAGCTCACCACCCTCCGGGGGGGTTGCTAATGAGCAGTTCTTC
.	TRBV18	TRBJ2-5	TRBD2	CASSTSGGIQETQYF	TGTGCCAGCTCAACCTCCGGGGGGATCCAAGAGACCCAGTACTTC
.	TRBV7-8	TRBJ1-5	.	CASSLDGFQPQHF	TGTGCCAGCAGCTTAGACGGTTTTCAGCCCCAGCATTTT
.	TRBV5-5	TRBJ1-4	TRBD1	CASSLGTGGEKLFF	TGTGCCAGCAGCTTGGGGACAGGGGGTGAAAAACTGTTTTTT
.	TRBV7-2	TRBJ2-6	TRBD1	CASSPGQGALGANVLTF	TGTGCCAGCAGCCCAGGGCAGGGGGCGCTTGGGGCCAACGTCCTGACTTTC
.	TRBV27	TRBJ1-1	TRBD1	CASSLRTGGFSEAFF	TGTGCCAGCAGTTTACGGACAGGGGGCTTCTCTGAAGCTTTCTTT
.	TRBV5-4	TRBJ1-6	TRBD1	CASHQQGRGESPLHF	TGTGCCAGTCATCAACAGGGGCGCGGAGAATCACCCCTCCACTTT
.	TRBV2	TRBJ2-2	TRBD2	CASSRLAGNTGELFF	TGTGCCAGCAGCCGACTAGCGGGGAACACCGGGGAGCTGTTTTTT
.	TRBV28	TRBJ1-3	.	CASSLAGSGNTIYF	TGTGCCAGCAGTTTAGCAGGGTCGGGAAACACCATATATTTT
.	TRBV6-5	TRBJ2-3	TRBD2	CASKGSGEPRGQYF	TGTGCCAGCAAGGGTAGCGGGGAGCCCAGGGGGCAGTATTTT
.	TRBV7-8	TRBJ1-6	TRBD1	CASSLDWGGQGYNSPLHF	TGTGCCAGCAGCCTCGACTGGGGGGGACAGGGCTATAATTCACCCCTCCACTTT
.	TRBV6-1	TRBJ1-4	.	CASSEVRPNEKLFF	TGTGCCAGCAGTGAAGTCAGGCCTAATGAAAAACTGTTTTTT
.	TRBV7-9	TRBJ2-1	.	CASISPGSSYNEQFF	TGTGCCAGCATCAGTCCAGGCTCCTCCTACAATGAGCAGTTCTTC
.	TRBV25-1	TRBJ1-4	TRBD1	CASSRTGGVGTNEKLFF	TGTGCCAGCAGTAGGACAGGGGGTGTGGGTACTAATGAAAAACTGTTTTTT
.	TRBV30	TRBJ1-4	.	CAWASGPNEEKLFF	TGTGCCTGGGCCTCAGGGCCCAACGAGGAAAAACTGTTTTTT
few	TRBV5-8	TRBJ1-6	.	CASSPQKSGSYNSPLHF	TGTGCCAGCAGCCCCCAGAAGTCGGGCTCCTATAATTCACCCCTCCACTTT
.	TRBV15	TRBJ2-3	TRBD2	CATSRDGGSGGVPGTQYF	TGTGCCACCAGCAGAGATGGGGGTAGCGGGGGGGTCCCCGGTACGCAGTATTTT
once	TRBV15	TRBJ1-2	.	CATSRGGGVYGYTF	TGTGCCACCAGCAGAGGCGGCGGCGTCTATGGCTACACCTTC
.	TRBV11-2	TRBJ1-4	TRBD1	CASSSQQGVEKLFF	TGTGCCAGCAGCTCTCAACAGGGGGTTGAAAAACTGTTTTTT
few	TRBV20-1	TRBJ1-5	.	CSASVAGGWSNQPQHF	TGCAGTGCTAGTGTTGCGGGGGGCTGGAGCAATCAGCCCCAGCATTTT
.	TRBV19	TRBJ2-7	TRBD1	CASSRDSNTYEQYF	TGTGCCAGTTCCCGGGACAGCAATACTTACGAGCAGTACTTC
.	TRBV24-1	TRBJ2-5	TRBD1	CATSDADRGQETQYF	TGTGCCACCAGTGACGCTGACAGGGGGCAAGAGACCCAGTACTTC
.	TRBV5-1	TRBJ1-6	.	CASSLDSVSYNSPLHF	TGCGCCAGCAGCTTGGATTCAGTCTCCTATAATTCACCCCTCCACTTT
.	TRBV11-2	TRBJ1-2	TRBD1	CASSYTTGGGGYTF	TGTGCCAGCAGCTATACGACAGGGGGCGGTGGCTACACCTTC
.	TRBV11-3	TRBJ1-1	.	CASSLGGQGLDTEAFF	TGTGCCAGCAGCTTAGGGGGCCAGGGGCTCGACACTGAAGCTTTCTTT
.	TRBV2	TRBJ1-5	.	CASSGRGSNQPQHF	TGTGCCAGCAGTGGAAGGGGTAGCAATCAGCCCCAGCATTTT
once	TRBV7-2	TRBJ1-1	.	CASSFSPYYGNTEAFF	TGTGCCAGCAGCTTTTCGCCTTATTACGGGAACACTGAAGCTTTCTTT
.	TRBV10-3	TRBJ1-1	TRBD1	CAISESDRGLSEAFF	TGTGCCATCAGTGAGTCGGACAGGGGGCTGTCTGAAGCTTTCTTT
.	TRBV28	TRBJ1-2	.	CASSRPGTANYGYTF	TGTGCCAGCAGCCGTCCCGGGACTGCTAACTATGGCTACACCTTC
few	TRBV11-2	TRBJ1-2	.	CASSSSPWTAEYYGYTF	TGTGCCAGCAGCTCTAGTCCCTGGACAGCAGAATACTATGGCTACACCTTC
.	TRBV5-1	TRBJ2-3	TRBD2	CASSSGAGGKWTDTQYF	TGCGCCAGCAGCTCCGGAGCGGGAGGGAAATGGACAGATACGCAGTATTTT
.	TRBV10-2	TRBJ1-4	.	CASSEAGAEKLFF	TGCGCCAGCAGTGAGGCCGGAGCTGAAAAACTGTTTTTT
.	TRBV19	TRBJ1-4	TRBD1	CASSGDRDTNEKLFF	TGTGCCAGTAGTGGTGACAGGGATACCAATGAAAAACTGTTTTTT
few	TRBV27	TRBJ1-1	.	CASTNKNTEAFF	TGTGCCAGCACCAACAAGAACACTGAAGCTTTCTTT
few	TRBV5-5	TRBJ1-6	.	CASSPAERRESPLHF	TGTGCCAGCAGCCCGGCGGAGCGCCGGGAATCACCCCTCCACTTT
.	TRBV24-1	TRBJ2-3	TRBD1	CATSESPGQGAGTDTQYF	TGTGCCACCAGTGAATCTCCGGGACAGGGAGCCGGCACAGATACGCAGTATTTT
.	TRBV27	TRBJ2-5	TRBD1	CASSLLTGGSETQYF	TGTGCCAGCAGTTTGCTGACAGGGGGTTCAGAGACCCAGTACTTC
once	TRBV4-2	TRBJ2-5	TRBD2	CASSQDSSGGTQETQYF	TGTGCCAGCAGCCAAGATTCGAGCGGGGGAACCCAAGAGACCCAGTACTTC
.	TRBV5-1	TRBJ1-2	TRBD1	CASSLAGGYGYTF	TGCGCCAGCAGCTTAGCAGGGGGCTATGGCTACACCTTC